The sample holds a few counts of the clone carrying this TCR beta chain. What it binds is unknown. The conserved closing phenylalanine or tryptophan is absent in this CDR3, likely reflecting a read error. Because the CDR3's place on the DNA is in doubt, the DNA is left out and the CDR3 is given as listed by TCRdb. The CDR3 region is 11 residues in length, termini included. Germline-derived CDR1 and CDR2 are SGHDT and YYEEEE. This sample stems from a study of CD8 T cells in ankylosing spondylitis. Study findings and constraints: Disease-associated clones were reportedly significantly overrepresented in matched ankylosing spondylitis synovial fluid.

MiXCR, run by TCRdb on the 5' RACE reads, gives a single entry per CDR3 protein. Of 150,000 to 200,000 distinct CDR3 sequences listed, under 15% are singletons. This clonotype was sampled from a female donor with ankylosing spondylitis or in good health (not recorded which). The chain uses TRBV5-6 and TRBJ2-1; the table assigns TRBD1, which was not confirmed against the DNA. The sample consisted of blood, either unsorted or a sorted T cell fraction (not recorded which). The CDR3 spells CASSRGQPLLV.